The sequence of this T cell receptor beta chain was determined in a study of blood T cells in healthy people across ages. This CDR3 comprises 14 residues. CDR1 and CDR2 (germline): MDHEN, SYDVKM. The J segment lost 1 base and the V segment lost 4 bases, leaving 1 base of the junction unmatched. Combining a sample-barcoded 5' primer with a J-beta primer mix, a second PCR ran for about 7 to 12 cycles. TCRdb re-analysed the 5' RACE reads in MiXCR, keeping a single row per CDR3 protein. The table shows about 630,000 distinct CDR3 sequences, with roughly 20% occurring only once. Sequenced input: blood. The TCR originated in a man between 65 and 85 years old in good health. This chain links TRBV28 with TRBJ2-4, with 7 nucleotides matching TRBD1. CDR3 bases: TGTGCCAGCAGTTCGGGACAGGCCAAAAACATTCAGTACTTC. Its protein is CASSSGQAKNIQYF.